The 32 T cell receptor beta chains presented below share a single source sample, sequenced in a study of OX40 agonist ivuxolimab in advanced cancers. Library prep was done by the immunoSEQ multiplex PCR assay. TCRdb stores this immuneACCESS table with in-frame sequences only. Part of the clones is absent; in the studies checked, under half of the shortfall reflects unresolved V genes, and no reason is known for the rest. Recorded for this sample are fewer than 85,000 clones; about 85% of them occurred a single time. The ten largest clones take up more than 1.5% of the sample. The input for sequencing was CD4+ or CD8+ T cells sorted from blood, taken in a trial of the OX40 agonist ivuxolimab. All receptors come from an adult with an advanced solid tumor such as melanoma, head and neck, liver or kidney cancer.

The genes are TRBV7-2 and TRBJ2-3, with 7 nucleotides matching TRBD2. CDR1 is SGHTA, CDR2 FQGNSA, per germline. This CDR3 region has 14 residues. Trimming removed 8 bases from V and 2 bases from J; junction bases left unmatched: 7. The CDR3 reads CASSPRGTTDTQYF. The CDR3 DNA follows: TGTGCCAGCTCACCGCGGGGGACCACAGATACGCAGTATTTT.

The chain uses TRBV30 and TRBJ1-2; tentatively, D is TRBD1 (5 bases). Deletions cut 0 bases from V and 6 bases from J, with 11 bases between. Germline V gene lookup returns CDR1 GTSNPN and CDR2 SVGIG (reference sequence). CDR3 length equals 13 residues. The CDR3 reads CAWSVKGSDGYTF. The CDR3 nucleotides are TGTGCCTGGAGTGTTAAGGGGTCGGATGGCTACACCTTC.

By share, this clone ranks as medium-sized. Other DNA sequences from this sample encode an identical CDR3 as well. This sequence joins TRBV27 and TRBJ2-7, with 12 bases identical to TRBD2. J gave up 2 bases and V 5 bases, and 7 bases lay outside the gene matches. Germline V gives CDR1 MNHEY, CDR2 SMNVEV (reference sequence). The CDR3 runs to 16 residues. CDR3 nucleotides: TGTGCCAGCAGTCGAAGGACTAGCGGGATCCCCTACGAGCAGTACTTC. Translation: CASSRRTSGIPYEQYF.

The sample holds one count of this clone. The chain couples TRBV28 to TRBJ1-4, with D unresolved. With 6 bases removed from V and 5 bases from J, the gap between germline ends came to 19 bases. The CDR3 extends over 16 amino acids. Germline CDR1 is MDHEN and CDR2 is SYDVKM. The CDR3 spells CASRLTRATSNEKLFF. The CDR3 DNA reads TGTGCCAGCAGGCTGACACGCGCAACTTCGAATGAAAAACTGTTTTTT.

The chain is built from TRBV6-5 and TRBJ1-2; possibly TRBD1 for D (5 bases). Germline CDR1 is MNHEY and CDR2 is SVGAGI. The CDR3 consists of 14 residues. V gave up 2 bases and J gave up 1 base, with 8 bases separating them. Here the CDR3 DNA reads TGTGCCAGCAGTTACCAGGGTTTTAACTATGGCTACACCTTC. Amino acids: CASSYQGFNYGYTF.

The chain employs TRBV11-3 and TRBJ1-1, with 8 positions matching TRBD1. The ends lost 5 bases at V and 5 bases at J; junction bases unmatched: 7. CDR1 SGHNT and CDR2 YENEEA come from the germline V gene. The CDR3 covers 14 residues. CDR3 region: CASSSRDRSTEAFF. The CDR3 bases are TGTGCCAGCAGCAGTCGGGACAGGAGTACTGAAGCTTTCTTT.

The V and J genes are TRBV10-3 and TRBJ2-7; possibly TRBD2 for D (5 bases). Germline V gives CDR1 ENHRY, CDR2 SYGVKD. Trimming removed 3 bases at V and 7 bases at J, with 10 bases between. This CDR3 region has 12 residues. The CDR3 sequence is CAISDNGDEQYF. In nucleotides, the CDR3 is TGTGCCATCAGTGACAACGGGGATGAGCAGTACTTC.

The CDR3 DNA follows: TGTGCCAGCAGTGGGGGACGTCAGAACACTGAAGCTTTCTTT. Residues: CASSGGRQNTEAFF. The rearrangement uses TRBV6-1 and TRBJ1-1; D is possibly TRBD1 (5 bases). CDR1 and CDR2 from the germline V gene are MNHNS and SASEGT. The V end lost 4 bases, the J end lost 1 base, and 10 bases lay between the germline ends. CDR3 length: 14 residues.

This sequence joins TRBV5-5 and TRBJ1-2; TRBD1 matches at 9 bases. Germline values: CDR1 SGHKS, CDR2 YYEKEE (reference sequence). The CDR3 length is 17 residues. Trimming at V came to 4 bases and at J to 4 bases, leaving 14 bases not matched to a gene. The CDR3 DNA follows: TGTGCCAGCAGCCTCAGACCCGGGACAGGGTTAGTCTATGGCTACACCTTC. Translated, it gives CASSLRPGTGLVYGYTF.

This chain connects TRBV11-2 to TRBJ2-1; D is unclear. Germline V lookup: CDR1 SGHAT, CDR2 FQNNGV. V lost 3 bases and J lost 1, with 10 bases in between. This CDR3 comprises 15 residues. CDR3 in DNA: TGTGCCAGCAGCTTCCTAGGGCTTTCCTACAATGAGCAGTTCTTC. This sequence encodes CASSFLGLSYNEQFF.

The sample holds one count of this clone. One end of the junction fails to match germline, which may point to a read error. This chain links TRBV5-1 with TRBJ1-2; D is possibly TRBD1 (6 bases). The CDR3 is 16 residues long. Germline V gene lookup returns CDR1 SGHRS and CDR2 YFSETQ. The CDR3 reads CARSPGAGGDLYGYTF. The CDR3 nucleotides are TGCGCCCGCAGCCCGGGGGCCGGGGGGGATCTCTATGGCTACACCTTC.

This clone was counted a single time. The V call is TRBV10-3, the J call TRBJ1-6; tentative D call: TRBD1 (5 bases). Germline V gene lookup returns CDR1 ENHRY and CDR2 SYGVKD. V was pared by 8 bases and J by 8 bases, with 13 bases between. This CDR3 has 13 residues. The CDR3 DNA follows: TGTGCCATCGTGGGGACGCCGGATTCACCCCTCCACTTT. Translating gives CAIVGTPDSPLHF.

The chain recombines TRBV5-1 with TRBJ2-7; 10 positions agree with TRBD1. The CDR3 has 15 residues. The V gene's germline CDR1 is SGHRS and CDR2 YFSETQ. Losses at the gene ends were 2 bases for V and 5 bases for J; bases not matched to a gene: 7. The DNA for the CDR3 is TGCGCCAGCAGCTTCCGGGACAGGGGCGTCGACGAGCAGTACTTC. Its translation: CASSFRDRGVDEQYF.

V is TRBV7-9 and J is TRBJ2-3, with TRBD2 identical over 7 bases. This CDR3 has 16 residues. J lost 1 base, V lost 4 bases, and 8 bases had no gene match. The germline V gene has CDR1 SEHNR and CDR2 FQNEAQ (reference sequence). DNA for the CDR3: TGTGCCAGCAGCTCTTTCGTCCTAGCGGGCACAGATACGCAGTATTTT. Its protein is CASSSFVLAGTDTQYF.

This clone was counted between two and nine times. The chain links TRBV30 to TRBJ1-1; 7 bases fit TRBD1. Looked up from germline, CDR1 is GTSNPN and CDR2 is SVGIG (reference sequence). Trimming took 5 bases from V and 4 from J; bases not matched to a gene: 13. This CDR3 is 15 amino acids long. CDR3 amino acids: CAWLRDRVKGTEAFF. The DNA of the CDR3 is TGTGCCTGGCTTAGAGACAGGGTCAAAGGCACTGAAGCTTTCTTT.

J is TRBJ1-1 and V is TRBV19, with D perhaps TRBD1 (6 bases). CDR3 length equals 14 residues. The V gene's germline CDR1 is LNHDA and CDR2 SQIVND (reference sequence). Trimming cost V 5 bases and J 1 base, with 11 bases left between them. CDR3 residues: CASSLGQPNTEAFF. The CDR3, as DNA: TGTGCCAGTAGTTTGGGACAACCGAACACTGAAGCTTTCTTT.

The table lists this clone with a few counts. The chain couples TRBV16 to TRBJ1-1; TRBD1 is a possible D gene (5 bases). V was pared by 0 bases and J by 1 base, with 6 bases between. This CDR3 is 14 amino acids long. The germline V gene encodes CDR1 KGHSY and CDR2 FQNENV. CDR3 protein: CASSQSGGNTEAFF. CDR3 nucleotide sequence: TGTGCCAGCAGCCAATCCGGGGGGAACACTGAAGCTTTCTTT.

This clone showed up just a few times. This sequence joins TRBV28 and TRBJ1-3; D is perhaps TRBD1 (5 bases). Per germline, CDR1 MDHEN and CDR2 SYDVKM. This CDR3 is 17 amino acids long. V was shortened by 6 bases and J by 0 bases, with 18 bases between the two germline ends. The DNA for the CDR3 is TGTGCCAGCAGCCATAAGCTGGGACGCCGCTCTGGAAACACCATATATTTT. Protein: CASSHKLGRRSGNTIYF.

V and J are TRBV21-1 and TRBJ1-4; the D call in the table, TRBD1, was not verified against the DNA. TRBV21-1 counts as a pseudogene. The CDR3 is 17 residues long. CDR3 bases: TGTGCCAGCAGCAAAATTGCGCAGGGACAGCCAAATGAAAAACTGTTTTTT. Its protein is CASSKIAQGQPNEKLFF.

This clone was seen only once. V is TRBV5-1 and J is TRBJ2-7; tentatively, D is TRBD1 (6 bases). V lost 1 base and J 4 bases, leaving 15 bases between the germline ends. The CDR3 is made up of 15 amino acids. In germline, CDR1 is SGHRS, CDR2 YFSETQ. The CDR3 DNA reads TGCGCCAGCAGCTTGACAGGGTTGTTAGGGTACGAGCAGTACTTC. This translates into CASSLTGLLGYEQYF.

The chain couples TRBV28 to TRBJ1-6; perhaps TRBD1 as D (5 bases). The CDR3 loop spans 13 amino acids. Germline values: CDR1 MDHEN, CDR2 SYDVKM. The V and J ends lost 7 bases and 6 bases respectively, with 10 bases between them. CDR3: CASTRVRNSPLHF. DNA for the CDR3: TGTGCCAGCACCAGGGTCCGTAATTCACCCCTCCACTTT.

This clone was seen a single time. The chain joins TRBV11-2 to TRBJ2-5, with 7 nucleotides matching TRBD2. CDR3 size: 17 residues. Trimming at V came to 5 bases and at J to 0 bases, leaving 12 bases not matched to a gene. The V gene's germline CDR1 is SGHAT and CDR2 FQNNGV. The CDR3 region has the DNA TGTGCCAGCAGCCAACGGGGAGGGGTCCTGTACCAAGAGACCCAGTACTTC. Protein sequence: CASSQRGGVLYQETQYF. The whole variable domain, remainder taken from reference TRBV11-2 and TRBJ2-5, is EAGVAQSPRYKIIEKRQSVAFWCNPISGHATLYWYQQILGQGPKLLIQFQNNGVVDDSQLPKDRFSAERLKGVDSTLKIQPAKLEDSAVYLCASSQRGGVLYQETQYFGPGTRLLVL.

CDR3 protein: CASSPVGGELFF. The CDR3 nucleotides are TGTGCCAGCAGCCCGGTGGGGGGAGAGCTGTTTTTT. The gene calls are TRBV7-6 and TRBJ2-2; possibly TRBD2 for D (6 bases). The CDR3 totals 12 residues. Germline lookup yields CDR1 SGHVS and CDR2 FNYEAQ. Trimming shortened V by 5 bases and J by 11 bases, and 12 bases separated the two germline ends.

The chain couples TRBV28 to TRBJ2-5; TRBD2 matches 8 bases. V gave up 5 bases and J gave up 5 bases; unmatched junction bases: 13. The CDR3 sequence is 16 residues long. The germline gives CDR1 MDHEN, CDR2 SYDVKM. The CDR3 sequence: CASSPRGATGGETQYF. The DNA of the CDR3 is TGTGCCAGCAGTCCCCGAGGGGCTACGGGGGGGGAGACCCAGTACTTC.

This chain joins TRBV27 and TRBJ1-1; TRBD1 might be the D (5 bases). Germline V lookup: CDR1 MNHEY, CDR2 SMNVEV (reference sequence). This CDR3 region has 14 residues. Between the trimmed V and J ends, which lost 2 bases and 3 bases, there was a span of 10 bases. The chain's CDR3 is CASSLKGAYTEAFF. CDR3 DNA sequence: TGTGCCAGCAGTTTAAAAGGGGCTTACACTGAAGCTTTCTTT.

The chain links TRBV2 to TRBJ2-3, with TRBD2 identical over 10 bases. V trimming: 6 bases; J trimming: 5 bases; junction bases outside the gene matches: 11. Germline V gene lookup returns CDR1 SNHLY and CDR2 FYNNEI. There are 16 residues in the CDR3. The CDR3 coding sequence is TGTGCCAGCAGCGCCGGGCTAGCGGGGGCCAAAGATACGCAGTATTTT. This translates into CASSAGLAGAKDTQYF.

The chain recombines TRBV5-4 with TRBJ2-3, with D possibly being TRBD1 or TRBD2 (6 bases each). With 3 bases removed from V and 5 bases from J, the gap between germline ends came to 19 bases. This CDR3 is built from 16 residues. The V gene's germline CDR1 is SGHNT and CDR2 YYREEE (reference sequence). The CDR3 sequence is CASSSGLGGQIDTQYF. CDR3 sequence (DNA): TGTGCCAGCAGCTCCGGCCTAGGGGGGCAGATAGATACGCAGTATTTT.

CDR3 in amino acids: CASSLATQNNEQFF. CDR3 DNA sequence: TGTGCCAGCAGCTTGGCCACTCAAAACAATGAGCAGTTCTTC. This chain connects TRBV5-4 to TRBJ2-1; D call uncertain. V was cut by 0 bases and J by 5 bases, with 9 bases left in between. CDR1 SGHNT and CDR2 YYREEE come from the germline V gene (reference sequence). This CDR3 contains 14 residues.

As concerns this clone: As the CDR3 is not closed by the conserved phenylalanine or tryptophan, this likely results from a read error. CDR3 amino acids: CASSLDQGTGARYEQYL. DNA of the CDR3: TGTGCCAGCAGCTTAGATCAAGGGACAGGGGCTAGATACGAGCAGTACCTC. The chain links TRBV11-2 to TRBJ2-7; 10 nucleotides align to TRBD1. CDR3 length: 17 amino acids. Germline V gene lookup returns CDR1 SGHAT and CDR2 FQNNGV. V lost 0 bases and J lost 4; bases outside the gene matches: 9.

This clone appeared a single time. The chain links TRBV2 to TRBJ2-2, with TRBD1 matching over 10 bases. This CDR3 has 15 amino acids. The V segment lost 7 bases and the J segment 6 bases; nucleotides outside the gene matches: 8. The germline gives CDR1 SNHLY, CDR2 FYNNEI. In DNA, the CDR3 is TGTGCCAGCACCAGGGACAGGGGCTCTCCCGGGGAGCTGTTTTTT. Amino acids: CASTRDRGSPGELFF.

The chain combines TRBV6-1 with TRBJ1-2, with TRBD1 matching 7 bases. J was trimmed by 1 base and V by 10 bases; bases with no gene match: 9. Germline CDR1 is MNHNS and CDR2 is SASEGT. The CDR3 has 14 amino acids. For the CDR3, the DNA is TGTGCCATTTCCCGAGACAGGGATAACTATGGCTACACCTTC. Translation: CAISRDRDNYGYTF.

The chain uses TRBV5-1 and TRBJ2-7, with 11 positions matching TRBD1. V lost 0 bases, J lost 6 bases, and 8 bases stayed unmatched. This CDR3 is 16 amino acids long. CDR1 and CDR2 (germline): SGHRS, YFSETQ. CDR3 nucleotides: TGCGCCAGCAGCTTGGTGGGACAGGGGGAAAAGAGCGAGCAGTACTTC. Residues: CASSLVGQGEKSEQYF.